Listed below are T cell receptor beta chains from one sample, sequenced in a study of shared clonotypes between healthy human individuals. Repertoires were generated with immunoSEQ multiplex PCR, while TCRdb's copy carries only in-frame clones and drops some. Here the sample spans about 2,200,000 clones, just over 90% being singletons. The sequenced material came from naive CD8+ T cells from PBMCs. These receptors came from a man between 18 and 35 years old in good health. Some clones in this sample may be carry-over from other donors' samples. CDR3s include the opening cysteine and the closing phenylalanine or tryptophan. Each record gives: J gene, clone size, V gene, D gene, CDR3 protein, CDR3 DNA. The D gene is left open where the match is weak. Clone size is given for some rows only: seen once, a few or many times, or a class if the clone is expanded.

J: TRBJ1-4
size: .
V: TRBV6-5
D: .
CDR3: CASRDIFEKLFF
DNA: TGTGCCAGCAGGGACATTTTTGAAAAACTGTTTTTT

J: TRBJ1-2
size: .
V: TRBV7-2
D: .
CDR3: CASSLGGGKDGYTF
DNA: TGTGCCAGCAGCTTAGGGGGAGGGAAGGATGGCTACACCTTC

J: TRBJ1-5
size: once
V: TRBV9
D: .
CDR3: CASSGTGSNQPQHF
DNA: TGTGCCAGCAGCGGTACAGGGAGCAATCAGCCCCAGCATTTT

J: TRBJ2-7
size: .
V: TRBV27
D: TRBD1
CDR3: CASRSGPSGQGYEQYF
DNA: TGTGCCAGCAGGTCTGGACCCTCGGGACAGGGCTACGAGCAGTACTTC

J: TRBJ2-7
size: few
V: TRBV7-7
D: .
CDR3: CASSSGPKLEQYF
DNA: TGTGCCAGCAGCTCAGGGCCCAAGCTCGAGCAGTACTTC

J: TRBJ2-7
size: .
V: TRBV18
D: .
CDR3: CASSPPSGPYYEQYF
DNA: TGTGCCAGCTCACCACCTTCGGGACCTTACTACGAGCAGTACTTC

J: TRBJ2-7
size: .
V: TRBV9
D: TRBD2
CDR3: CASSAGLAGGPPYEQYF
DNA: TGTGCCAGCAGCGCCGGACTAGCGGGAGGGCCCCCCTACGAGCAGTACTTC

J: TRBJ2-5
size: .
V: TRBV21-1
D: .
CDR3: CASSRHTTGGRETQYF
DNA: TGTGCCAGCAGCAGGCACACGACAGGGGGCAGGGAGACCCAGTACTTC

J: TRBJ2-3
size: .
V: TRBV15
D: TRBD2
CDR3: CATSRERAGASDTQYF
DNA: TGTGCCACCAGCAGAGAACGAGCGGGAGCGTCAGATACGCAGTATTTT

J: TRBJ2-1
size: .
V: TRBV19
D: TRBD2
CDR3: CASTSGFGNEQFF
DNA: TGTGCCAGCACTAGCGGCTTTGGGAATGAGCAGTTCTTC

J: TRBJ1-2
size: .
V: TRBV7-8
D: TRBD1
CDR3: CASSLLDRGGGYTF
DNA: TGTGCCAGCAGCTTACTGGACAGGGGAGGAGGCTACACCTTC

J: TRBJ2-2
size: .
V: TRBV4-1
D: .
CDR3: CASSQERMNTGELFF
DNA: TGCGCCAGCAGCCAAGAACGGATGAACACCGGGGAGCTGTTTTTT

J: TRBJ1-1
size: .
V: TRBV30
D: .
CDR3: CAWSVVRAGATEAFF
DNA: TGTGCCTGGAGTGTTGTCAGGGCAGGGGCCACTGAAGCTTTCTTT

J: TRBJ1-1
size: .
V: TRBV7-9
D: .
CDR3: CASSSISSHLPEAFF
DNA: TGTGCCAGCAGCTCGATTAGTAGTCATCTCCCTGAAGCTTTCTTT

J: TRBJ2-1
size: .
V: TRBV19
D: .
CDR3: CASSAVYDEQFF
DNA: TGTGCCAGTTCGGCGGTCTACGATGAGCAGTTCTTC

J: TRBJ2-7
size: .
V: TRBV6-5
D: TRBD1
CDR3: CASSYSTGQGNYEQYF
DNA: TGTGCCAGCAGTTACTCTACCGGACAGGGTAACTACGAGCAGTACTTC

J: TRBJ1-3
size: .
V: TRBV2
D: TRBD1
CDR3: CAARGPRNTIYF
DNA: TGTGCGGCGAGGGGGCCTAGAAACACCATATATTTT

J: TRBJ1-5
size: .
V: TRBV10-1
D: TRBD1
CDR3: CAGDGQGSFQYSNQPQHF
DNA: TGCGCAGGGGACGGACAGGGGTCTTTTCAATATAGCAATCAGCCCCAGCATTTT

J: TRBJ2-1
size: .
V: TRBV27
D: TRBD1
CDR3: CASAKRTGNMDEQFF
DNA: TGTGCCAGCGCAAAAAGGACAGGGAATATGGATGAGCAGTTCTTC

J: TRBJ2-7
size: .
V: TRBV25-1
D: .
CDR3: CASSERGQTLEQCF
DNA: TGTGCCAGCAGTGAGAGAGGACAAACCCTCGAGCAGTGCTTC

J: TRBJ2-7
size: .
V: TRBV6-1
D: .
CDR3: CASSENPTYEQYF
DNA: TGTGCCAGCAGTGAAAATCCTACCTACGAGCAGTACTTC

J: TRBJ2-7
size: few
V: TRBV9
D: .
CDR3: CASGRGGTYEQYF
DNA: TGTGCCAGCGGGCGGGGAGGAACGTACGAGCAGTACTTC

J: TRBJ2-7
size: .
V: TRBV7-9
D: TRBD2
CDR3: CASSKTSGRTYEQYF
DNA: TGTGCCAGCAGCAAAACTAGCGGGAGGACCTACGAGCAGTACTTC

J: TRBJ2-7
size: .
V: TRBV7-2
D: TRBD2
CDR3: CASSSRGGSGLYEQYF
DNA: TGTGCCAGCAGCTCACGGGGGGGAAGCGGGCTGTACGAGCAGTACTTC

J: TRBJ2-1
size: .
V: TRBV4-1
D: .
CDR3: CASSRMGGGEQFF
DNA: TGCGCCAGCAGCCGGATGGGTGGCGGTGAGCAGTTCTTC

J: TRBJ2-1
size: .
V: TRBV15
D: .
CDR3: CATRLRSGDEGEQFF
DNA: TGTGCCACGAGACTACGGTCAGGGGATGAGGGTGAGCAGTTCTTC

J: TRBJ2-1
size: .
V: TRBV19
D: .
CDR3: CASSITPGYNEQFF
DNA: TGTGCCAGTAGTATAACTCCGGGGTACAATGAGCAGTTCTTC

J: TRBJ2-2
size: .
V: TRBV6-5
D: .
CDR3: CASKTQEWDTGELFF
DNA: TGTGCCAGCAAAACCCAGGAGTGGGACACCGGGGAGCTGTTTTTT

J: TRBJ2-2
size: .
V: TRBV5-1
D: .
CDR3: CASSLLGELFF
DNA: TGCGCCAGCAGCTTGCTCGGGGAGCTGTTTTTT

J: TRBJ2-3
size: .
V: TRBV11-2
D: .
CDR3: CASNPIGDTQYF
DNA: TGTGCCAGCAATCCAATCGGGGATACGCAGTATTTT

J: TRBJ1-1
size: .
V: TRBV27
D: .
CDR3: CASRSGLTGSTEAFF
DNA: TGTGCCAGCAGGTCGGGGCTTACAGGTAGCACTGAAGCTTTCTTT

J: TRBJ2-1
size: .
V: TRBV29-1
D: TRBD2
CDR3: CSVERLAVNEQFF
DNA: TGCAGCGTTGAAAGACTAGCTGTCAATGAGCAGTTCTTC

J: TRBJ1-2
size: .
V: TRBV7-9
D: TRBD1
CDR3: CASSFPGGGILYLNGYTF
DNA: TGTGCCAGCAGCTTTCCAGGGGGTGGGATTTTATACCTCAATGGCTACACCTTC

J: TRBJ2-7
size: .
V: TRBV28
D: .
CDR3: CASSPGRQGLGQYF
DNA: TGTGCCAGCAGTCCCGGTAGGCAAGGCCTCGGGCAGTACTTC

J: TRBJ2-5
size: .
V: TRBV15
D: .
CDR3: CATSSVSRPETQYF
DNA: TGTGCCACCAGCAGCGTCTCGAGGCCAGAGACCCAGTACTTC

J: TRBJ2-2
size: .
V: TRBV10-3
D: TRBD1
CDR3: CATGTGLTGELFF
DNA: TGTGCCACAGGGACAGGACTCACCGGGGAGCTGTTTTTT

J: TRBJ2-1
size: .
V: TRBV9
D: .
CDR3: CASSPSGRNYNEQFF
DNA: TGTGCCAGCAGCCCGTCGGGACGGAACTACAATGAGCAGTTCTTC

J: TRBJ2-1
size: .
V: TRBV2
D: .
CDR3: CASSEDQGDTYNEQFF
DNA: TGTGCCAGCAGTGAGGATCAGGGCGATACCTACAATGAGCAGTTCTTC

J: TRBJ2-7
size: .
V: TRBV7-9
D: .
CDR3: CASSYPEGDYEQYF
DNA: TGTGCCAGCAGCTACCCAGAGGGGGACTACGAGCAGTACTTC

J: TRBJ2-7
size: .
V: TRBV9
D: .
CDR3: CASSDRGGGEQYF
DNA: TGTGCCAGCAGCGACAGGGGGGGAGGCGAGCAGTACTTC

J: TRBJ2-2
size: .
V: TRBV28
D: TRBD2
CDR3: CASSLYTLAGGDTGELFF
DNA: TGTGCCAGCAGTTTATACACACTAGCGGGAGGTGACACCGGGGAGCTGTTTTTT

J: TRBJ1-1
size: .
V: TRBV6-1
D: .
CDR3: CASSEAGGRDTEAFF
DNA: TGTGCCAGCAGTGAAGCGGGGGGCAGGGACACTGAAGCTTTCTTT

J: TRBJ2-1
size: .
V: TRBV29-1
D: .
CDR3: CSVDNRARSYNEQFF
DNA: TGCAGCGTTGACAACAGGGCAAGGTCCTACAATGAGCAGTTCTTC

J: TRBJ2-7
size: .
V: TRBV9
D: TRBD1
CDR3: CASSGGTGIRYEQYF
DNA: TGTGCCAGCAGCGGCGGGACAGGGATACGATACGAGCAGTACTTC

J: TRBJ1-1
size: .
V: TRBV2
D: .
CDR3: CASSRKREMNTEAFF
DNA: TGTGCCAGCAGCCGAAAGCGGGAAATGAACACTGAAGCTTTCTTT

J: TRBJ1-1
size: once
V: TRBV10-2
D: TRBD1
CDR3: CASRDDRGEAFF
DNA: TGCGCCAGCAGGGACGACAGGGGAGAAGCTTTCTTT

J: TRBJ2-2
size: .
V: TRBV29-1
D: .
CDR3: CSALKENTGELFF
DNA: TGCAGCGCTTTGAAAGAGAACACCGGGGAGCTGTTTTTT

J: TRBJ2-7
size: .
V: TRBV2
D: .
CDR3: CASSEVGGSSYEQYF
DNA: TGTGCCAGCAGTGAAGTAGGAGGGAGCTCCTACGAGCAGTACTTC

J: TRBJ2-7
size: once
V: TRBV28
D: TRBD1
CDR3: CASRTGQGALHEQYF
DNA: TGTGCCAGCCGGACGGGACAGGGGGCATTACACGAGCAGTACTTC

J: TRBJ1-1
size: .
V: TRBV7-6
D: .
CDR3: CASTGDFGETEAFF
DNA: TGTGCCAGCACTGGAGACTTTGGTGAGACTGAAGCTTTCTTT